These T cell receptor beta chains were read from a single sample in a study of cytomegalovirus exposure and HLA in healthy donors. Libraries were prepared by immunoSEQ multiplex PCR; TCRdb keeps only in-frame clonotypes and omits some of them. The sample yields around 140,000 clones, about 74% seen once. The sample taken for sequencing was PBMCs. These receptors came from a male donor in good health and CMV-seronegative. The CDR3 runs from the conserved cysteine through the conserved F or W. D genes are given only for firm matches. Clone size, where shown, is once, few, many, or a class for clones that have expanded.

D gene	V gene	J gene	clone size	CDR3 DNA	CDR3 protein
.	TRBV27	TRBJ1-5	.	TGTGCCAGCAGTTTATACCCCATTTCAGGGGCCCATAGCAATCAGCCCCAGCATTTT	CASSLYPISGAHSNQPQHF
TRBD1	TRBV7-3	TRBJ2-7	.	TGTGCCAGCAGCTTGGGGACAGGGAATCCCTACGAGCAGTACTTC	CASSLGTGNPYEQYF
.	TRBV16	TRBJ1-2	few	TGTGCCAGCAGCCAATCAGCAGGGTCGGATGGCTACACCTTC	CASSQSAGSDGYTF
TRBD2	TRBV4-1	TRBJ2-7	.	TGCGCCAGCAGCCAAGCCCCTAGCGGGACCTACGAGCAGTACTTC	CASSQAPSGTYEQYF
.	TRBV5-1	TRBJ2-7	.	TGCGCCAGCAGCTTGGGGCAGGGTGTATACGAGCAGTACTTC	CASSLGQGVYEQYF
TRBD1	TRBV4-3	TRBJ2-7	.	TGCGCCAGCAGCCAATTGTCGACAGGGGGCATCTACGAGCAGTACTTC	CASSQLSTGGIYEQYF
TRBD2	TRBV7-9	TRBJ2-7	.	TGTGCCAGCAGCAACCCCCCCGGGCTAGCGGGGGACTCCTACGAGCAGTACTTC	CASSNPPGLAGDSYEQYF
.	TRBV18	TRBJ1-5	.	TGTGCCAGCTCCGAGCGGGGTGGTGGCAATCAGCCCCAGCATTTT	CASSERGGGNQPQHF
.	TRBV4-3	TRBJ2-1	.	TGCGCCAGCAGCCAACAAGGGTTTACTAGATCGTTTAGCAATGAGCAGTTCTTC	CASSQQGFTRSFSNEQFF
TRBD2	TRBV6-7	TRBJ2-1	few	TGTGCCAGAAGACACGAACCGGGGGGACGAAATGAGCAGTTCTTC	CARRHEPGGRNEQFF
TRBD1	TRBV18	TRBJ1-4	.	TGTGCCAGCTCACCCCGGTCCGGGACAGGCTCCAGGACTAATGAAAAACTGTTTTTT	CASSPRSGTGSRTNEKLFF
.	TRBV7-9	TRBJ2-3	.	TGTGCCAGCAGCTTATCGAGCACAGATACGCAGTATTTT	CASSLSSTDTQYF
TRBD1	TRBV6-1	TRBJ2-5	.	TGTGCCAGCAAAGTGCAGACAGGGGGGCCAGAGACCCAGTACTTC	CASKVQTGGPETQYF
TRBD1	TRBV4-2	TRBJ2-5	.	TGTGCCAGCAGCCAAATCGGACAGGGGGACGAGACCCAGTACTTC	CASSQIGQGDETQYF
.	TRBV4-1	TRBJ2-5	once	TGCGCCAGCGCTAGGGGGGGGTGGGGCCAAGAGACCCAGTACTTC	CASARGGWGQETQYF
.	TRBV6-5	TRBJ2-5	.	TGTGCCAGCAGTTACTCGCGACAGACGGAGACCCAGTACTTC	CASSYSRQTETQYF
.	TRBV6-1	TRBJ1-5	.	TGTGCCAGCAGTCCAATGAGCAATCAGCCCCAGCATTTT	CASSPMSNQPQHF
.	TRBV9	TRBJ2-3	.	TGTGCCAGCAGCGTAGTGGCGGCCTCGGACACAGATACGCAGTATTTT	CASSVVAASDTDTQYF
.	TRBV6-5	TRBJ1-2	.	TGTGCCAGCAGCTGGACAGCCCGAGGTGGCTACACCTTC	CASSWTARGGYTF
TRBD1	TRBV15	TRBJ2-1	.	TGTGCCACCAGCAGAGATCGAGGGGGCGTGATCCTTGAGCAGTTCTTC	CATSRDRGGVILEQFF
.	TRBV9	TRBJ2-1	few	TGTGCCAGCAGCGTTGAGGCACCCAATGAGCAGTTCTTC	CASSVEAPNEQFF
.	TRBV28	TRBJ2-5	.	TGTGCCAGCAGCCCATCTGCGCGGGGCCAAGAGACCCAGTACTTC	CASSPSARGQETQYF
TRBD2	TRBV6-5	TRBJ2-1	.	TGTGCCAGCAGTCCTGGACTAGCGGGAGGCGATGAGCAGTTCTTC	CASSPGLAGGDEQFF
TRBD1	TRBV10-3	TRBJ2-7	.	TGTGCCATCAGTGGCGACAGGGAGTACGAGCAGTACTTC	CAISGDREYEQYF
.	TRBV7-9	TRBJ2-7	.	TGTGCCAGCAGCTTAGTGGGGGGCTCCTACGAGCAGTACTTC	CASSLVGGSYEQYF
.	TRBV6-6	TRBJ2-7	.	TGTGCCAGCAGTAAAACTCCGTTGGGGCAGCACTTC	CASSKTPLGQHF
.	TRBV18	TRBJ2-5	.	TGTGCCAGCTCACCTCCTCGGACATTCGTGAAAGAGACCCAGTACTTC	CASSPPRTFVKETQYF
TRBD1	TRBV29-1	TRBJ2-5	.	TGCAGCGGCACGGGACAGGGATTTACAGAGACCCAGTACTTC	CSGTGQGFTETQYF
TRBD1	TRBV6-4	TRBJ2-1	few	TGTGCCAGCAGTGACTCTGGTAGGGGGCTCAATCAGCAGTTCTTC	CASSDSGRGLNQQFF
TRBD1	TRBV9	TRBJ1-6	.	TGTGCCAGCAGCGTAGCTCGGGACAGGGGCCATCCACCCCTCCACTTT	CASSVARDRGHPPLHF
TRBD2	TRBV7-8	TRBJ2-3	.	TGTGCCAGCAGCTTAGGGGCCTCGGAGCGGGGGCTCACAGATACGCAGTATTTT	CASSLGASERGLTDTQYF
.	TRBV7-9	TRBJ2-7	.	TGTGCCAGCAGCTTATGGGACAACCATTCCTACGAGCAGTACTTC	CASSLWDNHSYEQYF
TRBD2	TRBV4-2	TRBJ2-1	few	TGTGCCAGCAGCCAAGTCCATAGCGGGACTTCCTACAATGAGCAGTTCTTC	CASSQVHSGTSYNEQFF
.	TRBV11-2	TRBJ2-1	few	TGTGCCAGCAGCTTAGGAGCAGGCGATGAGCAGTTCTTC	CASSLGAGDEQFF
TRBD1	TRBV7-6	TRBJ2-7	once	TGTGCCAGCAGCTTAGGACAGGGAATCTACGAGCAGTACTTC	CASSLGQGIYEQYF
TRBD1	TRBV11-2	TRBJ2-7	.	TGTGCCAGCAGCTTAGCTGGGACAGGTCCCTACGAGCAGTACTTC	CASSLAGTGPYEQYF
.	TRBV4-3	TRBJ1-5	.	TGCGCCAGCAGCCCACAGGTGAGCAATCAGCCCCAGCATTTT	CASSPQVSNQPQHF
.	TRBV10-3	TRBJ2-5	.	TGTGCCATCAGTGGCGGGGTGGGGGAGACCCAGTACTTC	CAISGGVGETQYF
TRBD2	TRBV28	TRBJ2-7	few	TGTGCCAGCAGGCGACTAGCGGGTGCCCCCAACTCCTACGAGCAGTACTTC	CASRRLAGAPNSYEQYF
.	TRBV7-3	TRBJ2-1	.	TGTGCCAGCAGCTTCCAGGCCACCTACAATGAGCAGTTCTTC	CASSFQATYNEQFF
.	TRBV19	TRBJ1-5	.	TGTGCCAGTAGTTATAGCAATCAGCCCCAGCATTTT	CASSYSNQPQHF
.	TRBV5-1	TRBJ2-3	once	TGCGCCAGCAGCCCAGGGAGCACAGATACGCAGTATTTT	CASSPGSTDTQYF
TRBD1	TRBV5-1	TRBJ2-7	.	TGCGCCAGCAGCTTGGGGACAGGGTTAAAATCCGAGCAGTACTTC	CASSLGTGLKSEQYF
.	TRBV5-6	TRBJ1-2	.	TGTGCCAGCAGCCCTGGGGGGGGTAACTATGGCTACACCTTC	CASSPGGGNYGYTF
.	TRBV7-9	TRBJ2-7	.	TGTTCCAGCAGCCCTCGAACAGGATCAGGAACCTACGAGCAGTACTTC	CSSSPRTGSGTYEQYF
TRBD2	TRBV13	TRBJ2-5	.	TGTGCCAGCAGCTCTCAGACTAGCGGGGGTGGAGGAGAGACCCAGTACTTC	CASSSQTSGGGGETQYF
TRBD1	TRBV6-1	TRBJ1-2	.	TGTGCCAGCAGTGATGGAAGACAGGGGGATGGCTACACCTTC	CASSDGRQGDGYTF
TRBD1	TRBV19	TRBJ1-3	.	TGTGCCAGTAGCACAGGGGGCACCATCTCTGGAAACACCATATATTTT	CASSTGGTISGNTIYF